This T cell receptor beta chain was obtained from a study of blood T cell repertoires in COVID-19. Across the study: From the United States, Italy and Spain came samples of acute and convalescent COVID-19. PBMCs, B-cell-depleted T cells, or T cells were the source of the cDNA or gDNA that made up the material.

Data came from immunoSEQ multiplex PCR; TCRdb stores just in-frame clones and leaves some out. Of about 210,000 clones listed, around 91% are singletons. CDR1 and CDR2 (germline): KGHSH, LQKENI. There are 20 residues in the CDR3. Trimming at V came to 3 bases and at J to 0 bases, leaving 8 bases not matched to a gene. This chain joins TRBV18 and TRBJ2-4; 16 bases are shared with TRBD2. This TCR was recovered from a woman between 35 and 50 years old with acute or convalescent COVID-19. Sequencing input: peripheral blood. The CDR3 reads CASSPPGLAGGLLAKNIQYF. The CDR3 region has the DNA TGTGCCAGCTCACCGCCGGGACTAGCGGGGGGGCTACTAGCCAAAAACATTCAGTACTTC.